The entry below gives a single T cell receptor (beta chain) sequence along with its context. The data derive from a study of identical twins. In TCRdb, the 5' RACE reads were re-called with MiXCR into one record per CDR3 protein. The sample contains about 470,000 distinct CDR3 sequences, roughly 26% of which appear only once. The CDR3 covers 16 residues. Germline V CDR1 and CDR2: MGHRA, YSYEKL. V trimming: 4 bases; J trimming: 0 bases; junction bases outside the gene matches: 4. These records were also assigned to another study, of T cells expressing NK-cell markers.

Sequencing used CD4+ T cells sorted from blood. The chain couples TRBV4-1 to TRBJ2-3; TRBD1 agrees at 10 bases. The origin of this receptor is a woman aged 18-29 years in good health. CDR3 nucleotides: TGCGCCAGCAGCCCTCGACAGGGGGCTAGCACAGATACGCAGTATTTT. This sequence encodes CASSPRQGASTDTQYF.